The clone carrying this T cell receptor (beta chain) showed up just a few times. Germline V lookup: CDR1 MDHEN, CDR2 SYDVKM. This CDR3 spans 12 amino acids. Trimming took off 6 bases at V and 2 bases at J, with 8 bases between the two ends. These data are taken from a study of blood T cell repertoires in COVID-19. Study context: Some COVID-19 samples were acute and others convalescent; all came from the United States, Italy and Spain. T cells, B-cell-depleted T cells, or PBMCs supplied cDNA or gDNA.

Authors' methods: How many nucleated cells were present was estimated from reference gene primer amplification. Sequencing used immunoSEQ multiplex PCR; TCRdb keeps in-frame clones, though not all of them. The DNA was the basis for D and trimming; V, J and clone size are from that table. The table has around 230,000 clones, roughly 80% seen once. The rearrangement links TRBV28 to TRBJ2-7; D may be TRBD1 (5 bases). This sequence originates from an elderly woman with acute or convalescent COVID-19. The sequenced sample was peripheral blood. In DNA, the CDR3 is TGTGCCAGCAGGAAGGGGACCTACGAGCAGTACTTC. Protein: CASRKGTYEQYF.